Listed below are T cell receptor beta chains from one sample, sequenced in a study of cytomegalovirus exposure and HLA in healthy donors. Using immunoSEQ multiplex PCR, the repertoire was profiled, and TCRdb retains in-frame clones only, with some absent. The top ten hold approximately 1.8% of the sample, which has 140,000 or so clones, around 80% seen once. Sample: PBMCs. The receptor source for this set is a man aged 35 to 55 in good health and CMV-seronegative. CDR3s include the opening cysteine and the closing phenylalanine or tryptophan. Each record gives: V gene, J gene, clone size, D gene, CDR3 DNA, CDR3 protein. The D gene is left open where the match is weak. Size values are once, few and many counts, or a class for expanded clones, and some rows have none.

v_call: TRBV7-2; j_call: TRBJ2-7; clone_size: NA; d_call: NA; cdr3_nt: TGTGCCAGCAGCCGAGTTCTAGCTTACGAGCAGTACTTC; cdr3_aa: CASSRVLAYEQYF
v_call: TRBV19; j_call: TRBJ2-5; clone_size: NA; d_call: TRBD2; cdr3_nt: TGTGCCAGTAGTATAGATTGGCTAGCGGGAGACCGCGGGGAGACCCAGTACTTC; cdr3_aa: CASSIDWLAGDRGETQYF
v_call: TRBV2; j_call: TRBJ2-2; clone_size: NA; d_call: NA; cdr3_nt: TGTGCCAGCAGTGCCCCGAAGCCCGGGGAGCTGTTTTTT; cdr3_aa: CASSAPKPGELFF
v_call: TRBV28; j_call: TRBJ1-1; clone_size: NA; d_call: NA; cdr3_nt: TGTGCCAGCAGCCCAGGGGTGGGCACTGAAGCTTTCTTT; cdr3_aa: CASSPGVGTEAFF
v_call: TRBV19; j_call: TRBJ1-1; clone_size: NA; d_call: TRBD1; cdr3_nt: TGTGCCAGTAGTCCAGGACAGGGGGTTAGTGAAGCTTTCTTT; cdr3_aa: CASSPGQGVSEAFF
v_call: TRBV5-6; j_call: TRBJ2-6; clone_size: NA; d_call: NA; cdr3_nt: TGTGCCAGCAGCCCGGACCTGGGGGCAGGGGCCAACGGCCTGACTTTC; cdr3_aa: CASSPDLGAGANGLTF
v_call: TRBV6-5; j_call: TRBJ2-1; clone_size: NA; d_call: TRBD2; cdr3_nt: TGTGCCAGCAGTTACGCGGGGGGTTTAAACAATGAGCAGTTCTTC; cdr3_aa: CASSYAGGLNNEQFF
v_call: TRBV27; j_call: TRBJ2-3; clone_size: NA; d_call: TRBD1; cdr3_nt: TGTGCCAGCAGTTTAGGGGGACAGGGGTTCCCAGATACGCAGTATTTT; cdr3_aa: CASSLGGQGFPDTQYF
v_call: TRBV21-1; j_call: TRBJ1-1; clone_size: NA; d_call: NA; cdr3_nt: TGTGCCAGCAGCAAAAGGGGGACTGAAGCTTTCTTT; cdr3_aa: CASSKRGTEAFF
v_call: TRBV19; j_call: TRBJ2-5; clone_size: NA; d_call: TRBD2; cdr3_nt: TGTGCCACCAGGGGGCCTCTCATTGGACTAGCGGGAGGCGGGGAGACCCAGTACTTC; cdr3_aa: CATRGPLIGLAGGGETQYF
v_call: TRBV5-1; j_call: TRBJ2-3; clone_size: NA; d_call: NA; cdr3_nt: TGCGCCAGCAGCTTAGAGGTGCGAGGCACAGATACGCAGTATTTT; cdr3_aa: CASSLEVRGTDTQYF
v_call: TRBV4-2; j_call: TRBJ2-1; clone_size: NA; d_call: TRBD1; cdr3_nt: TGTGCCAGCAGCCAAGCGGGACAGTACAATGAGCAGTTCTTC; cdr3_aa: CASSQAGQYNEQFF
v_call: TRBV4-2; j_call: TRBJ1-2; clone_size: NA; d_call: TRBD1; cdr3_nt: TGTGCCAGCAGCCAAACAGGGGGAGATGGCTACACCTTC; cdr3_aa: CASSQTGGDGYTF
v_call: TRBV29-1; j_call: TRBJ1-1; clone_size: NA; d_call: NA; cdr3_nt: TGCAGCGTTGAGGCAGAGAACACTGAAGCTTTCTTT; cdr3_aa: CSVEAENTEAFF
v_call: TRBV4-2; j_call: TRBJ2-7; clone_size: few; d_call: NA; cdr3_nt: TGTGCCAGCAGCCAAGAAGACTCGAGCTCCTACGAGCAGTACTTC; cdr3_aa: CASSQEDSSSYEQYF
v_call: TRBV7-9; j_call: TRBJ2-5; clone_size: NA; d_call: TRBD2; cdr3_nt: TGTTCCAGCGCGGGGGGACGAGAGACCCAGTACTTC; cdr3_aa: CSSAGGRETQYF